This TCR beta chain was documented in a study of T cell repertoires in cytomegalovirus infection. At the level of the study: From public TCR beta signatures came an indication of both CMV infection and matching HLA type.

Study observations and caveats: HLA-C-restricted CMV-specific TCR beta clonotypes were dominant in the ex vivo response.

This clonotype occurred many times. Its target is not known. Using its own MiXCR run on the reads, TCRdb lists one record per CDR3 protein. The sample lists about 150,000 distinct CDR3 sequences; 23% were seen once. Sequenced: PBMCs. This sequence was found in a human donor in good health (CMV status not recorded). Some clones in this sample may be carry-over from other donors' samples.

The CDR3 nucleotides read TGTGCCAGCAGCTTGTCCGGGACAACTGGAAACACCATATATTTT. As protein: CASSLSGTTGNTIYF. The rearrangement joins TRBV7-2 to TRBJ1-3, with a possible D match to TRBD1 (6 bases). V was clipped by 3 bases and J by 2 bases, with 11 bases between them. Germline CDR1 is SGHTA and CDR2 is FQGNSA. The CDR3 length is 15 residues.